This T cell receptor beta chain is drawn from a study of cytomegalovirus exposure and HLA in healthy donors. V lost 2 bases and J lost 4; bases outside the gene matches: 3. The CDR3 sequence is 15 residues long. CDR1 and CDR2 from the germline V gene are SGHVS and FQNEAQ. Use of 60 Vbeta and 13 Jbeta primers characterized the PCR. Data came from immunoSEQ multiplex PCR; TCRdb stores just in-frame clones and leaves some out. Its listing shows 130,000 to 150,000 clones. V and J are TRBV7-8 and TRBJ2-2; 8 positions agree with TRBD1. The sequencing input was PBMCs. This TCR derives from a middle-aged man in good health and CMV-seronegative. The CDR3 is CASSLWGQATGELFF. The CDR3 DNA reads TGTGCCAGCAGCTTATGGGGACAGGCCACCGGGGAGCTGTTTTTT.